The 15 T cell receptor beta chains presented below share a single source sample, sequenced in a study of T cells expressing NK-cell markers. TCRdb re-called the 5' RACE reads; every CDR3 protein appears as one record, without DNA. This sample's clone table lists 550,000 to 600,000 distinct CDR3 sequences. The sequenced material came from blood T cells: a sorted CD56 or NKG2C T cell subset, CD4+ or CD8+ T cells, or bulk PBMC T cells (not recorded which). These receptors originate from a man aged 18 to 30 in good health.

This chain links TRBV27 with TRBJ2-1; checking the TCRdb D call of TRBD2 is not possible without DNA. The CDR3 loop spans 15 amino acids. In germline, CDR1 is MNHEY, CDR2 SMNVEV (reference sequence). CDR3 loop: CASSLIDRGGNEQFF.

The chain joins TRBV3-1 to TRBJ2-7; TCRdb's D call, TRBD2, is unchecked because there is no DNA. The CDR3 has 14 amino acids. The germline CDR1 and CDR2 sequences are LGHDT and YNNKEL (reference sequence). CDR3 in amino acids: CASSLGTSEDEQYF.

The CDR3 is CASSPDSVSSTDTQYF. The chain uses TRBV5-1 and TRBJ2-3; the TCRdb D gene call, TRBD1, has no DNA to confirm it. The CDR3 has 16 amino acids. Germline V gene sequence: CDR1 SGHRS, CDR2 YFSETQ. Together with reference TRBV5-1 and TRBJ2-3, the CDR3 gives the full variable domain: KAGVTQTPRYLIKTRGQQVTLSCSPISGHRSVSWYQQTPGQGLQFLFEYFSETQRNKGNFPGRFSGRQFSNSRSEMNVSTLELGDSALYLCASSPDSVSSTDTQYFGPGTRLTVL.

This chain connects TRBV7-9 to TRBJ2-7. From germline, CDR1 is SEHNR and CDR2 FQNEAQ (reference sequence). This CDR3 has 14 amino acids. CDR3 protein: CASLPIIGDYEQYF.

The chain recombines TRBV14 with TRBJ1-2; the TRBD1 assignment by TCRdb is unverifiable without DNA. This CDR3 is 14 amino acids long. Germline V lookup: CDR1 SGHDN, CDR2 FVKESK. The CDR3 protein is CASSQYARGYGYTF.

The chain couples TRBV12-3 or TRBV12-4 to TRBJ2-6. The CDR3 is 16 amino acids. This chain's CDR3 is CASRPVAASGANVLTF.

The CDR3 is CASSEGRGIQIQPQHF. The chain is built from TRBV6-1 and TRBJ1-5; TCRdb calls TRBD1, which cannot be checked without DNA. CDR3 length: 16 amino acids. Germline CDR1 reads MNHNS; CDR2 reads SASEGT.

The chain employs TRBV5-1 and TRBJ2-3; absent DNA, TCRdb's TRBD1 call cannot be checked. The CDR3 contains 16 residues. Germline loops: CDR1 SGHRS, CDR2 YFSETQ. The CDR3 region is CASSMTGGLFTDTQYF.

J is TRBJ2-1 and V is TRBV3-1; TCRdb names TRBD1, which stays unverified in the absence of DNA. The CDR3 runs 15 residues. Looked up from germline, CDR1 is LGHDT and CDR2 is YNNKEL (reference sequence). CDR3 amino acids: CASSRAGVSYNEQFF.

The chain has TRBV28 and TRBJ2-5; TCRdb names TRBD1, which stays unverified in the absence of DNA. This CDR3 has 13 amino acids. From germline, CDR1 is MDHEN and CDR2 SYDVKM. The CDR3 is CASGETGEETQYF.

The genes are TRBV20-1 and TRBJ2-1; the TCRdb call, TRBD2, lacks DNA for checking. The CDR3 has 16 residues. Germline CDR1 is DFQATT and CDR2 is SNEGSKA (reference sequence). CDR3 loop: CSARLAGALGYNEQFF.

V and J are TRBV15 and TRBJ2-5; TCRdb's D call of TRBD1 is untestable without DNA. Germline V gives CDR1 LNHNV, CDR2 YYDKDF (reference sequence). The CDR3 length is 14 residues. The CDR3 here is CATSPPGEPETQYF.

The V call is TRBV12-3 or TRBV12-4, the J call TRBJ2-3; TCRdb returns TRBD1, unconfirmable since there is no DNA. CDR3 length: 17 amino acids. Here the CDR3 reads CASSLAGGAASTDTQYF.

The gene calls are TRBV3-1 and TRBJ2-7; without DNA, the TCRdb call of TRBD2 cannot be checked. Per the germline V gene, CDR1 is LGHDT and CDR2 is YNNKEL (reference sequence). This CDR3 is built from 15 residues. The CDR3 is CASSQESSGTYEQYF.

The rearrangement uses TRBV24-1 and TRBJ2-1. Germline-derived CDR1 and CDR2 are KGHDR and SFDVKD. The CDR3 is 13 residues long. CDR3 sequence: CATSEGNYNEQFF.